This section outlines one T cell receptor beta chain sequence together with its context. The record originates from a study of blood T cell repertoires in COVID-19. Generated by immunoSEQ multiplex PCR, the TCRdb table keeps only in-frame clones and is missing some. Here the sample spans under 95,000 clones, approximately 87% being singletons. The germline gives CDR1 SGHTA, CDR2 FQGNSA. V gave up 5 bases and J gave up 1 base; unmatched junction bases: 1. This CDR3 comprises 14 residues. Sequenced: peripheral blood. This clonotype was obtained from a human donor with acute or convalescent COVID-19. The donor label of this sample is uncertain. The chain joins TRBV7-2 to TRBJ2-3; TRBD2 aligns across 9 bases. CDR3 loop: CASSRGGGTDTQYF. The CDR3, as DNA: TGTGCCAGCAGCCGCGGGGGGGGCACAGATACGCAGTATTTT.